Listed here are 25 T cell receptor beta chains from one sample, sequenced in a study of blood T cell repertoires in COVID-19. Data came from immunoSEQ multiplex PCR; TCRdb stores just in-frame clones and leaves some out. The data show 87,000 or so clones, 86% seen once. Material: peripheral blood. The receptors derive from a woman of 80 years or more in a cohort sampled during active or convalescent COVID-19.

This chain connects TRBV5-1 to TRBJ1-3; D is unresolved. The CDR3 totals 14 residues. Germline CDR1 reads SGHRS; CDR2 reads YFSETQ. V was clipped by 0 bases and J by 2 bases, with 6 bases between them. The CDR3 protein is CASSLDPAGNTIYF. The CDR3 region has the DNA TGCGCCAGCAGCTTGGACCCAGCTGGAAACACCATATATTTT. The variable domain in full, completed from reference TRBV5-1 and TRBJ1-3, reads KAGVTQTPRYLIKTRGQQVTLSCSPISGHRSVSWYQQTPGQGLQFLFEYFSETQRNKGNFPGRFSGRQFSNSRSEMNVSTLELGDSALYLCASSLDPAGNTIYFGEGSWLTVV.

The chain couples TRBV5-1 to TRBJ2-1, with 8 bases that match TRBD2. This CDR3 is built from 15 residues. The ends lost 4 bases at V and 3 bases at J; junction bases unmatched: 6. CDR1 and CDR2 from the germline V gene are SGHRS and YFSETQ. CDR3 bases: TGCGCCAGCAGCCCGGGGGGGGCCCTCTACAATGAGCAGTTCTTC. It codes for CASSPGGALYNEQFF.

The chain is built from TRBV19 and TRBJ1-6, with TRBD1 matching 7 bases. This CDR3 has 14 amino acids. Germline V CDR1 and CDR2: LNHDA, SQIVND (reference sequence). With V trimmed by 3 bases and J by 8 bases, 4 bases remained unmatched. The CDR3 here is CASSITGEDSPLHF. The CDR3 DNA follows: TGTGCCAGTAGTATTACAGGGGAGGATTCACCCCTCCACTTT.

J is TRBJ2-5 and V is TRBV4-1; a possible D gene is TRBD1 (5 bases). The length of the CDR3 is 16 residues. Between the trimmed V and J ends, which lost 1 base and 5 bases, there was a span of 17 bases. Per the germline V gene, CDR1 is MGHRA and CDR2 is YSYEKL. The CDR3, as DNA: TGCGCCAGCAGCCAAGCAGGAATAGGGGTTGGGGAGACCCAGTACTTC. Translated, it gives CASSQAGIGVGETQYF.

V gene TRBV3-1 (or the pseudogene TRBV3-2) combines with J gene TRBJ1-2, with TRBD1 as a possible D gene (5 bases). Trimming removed 1 base from V and 7 bases from J, with 13 bases in between. Germline assignment: CDR1 LGHDT and CDR2 YNNKEL (reference sequence). The CDR3 totals 14 residues. The CDR3 DNA reads TGTGCCAGCAGCCAAGTCCAAGGAGGGGTTGGCTACACCTTC. The encoded protein is CASSQVQGGVGYTF.

The V and J genes are TRBV6-5 and TRBJ1-6, with 8 bases matching TRBD1. This CDR3 is 14 amino acids long. The V segment lost 6 bases and the J segment 7 bases; nucleotides outside the gene matches: 5. Per germline, CDR1 MNHEY and CDR2 SVGAGI. CDR3 protein: CASRLDRGNSPLHF. DNA of the CDR3: TGTGCCAGCAGACTCGACAGGGGAAATTCACCCCTCCACTTT.

This chain links TRBV7-2 with TRBJ2-7, with D perhaps TRBD1 (5 bases). CDR3 length equals 13 residues. Trimming pared 3 bases from V and 3 bases from J, leaving 9 bases between. CDR1 and CDR2 (germline): SGHTA, FQGNSA. CDR3 region: CASSLGLIYEQYF. For the CDR3, the DNA is TGTGCCAGCAGCTTGGGGCTGATCTACGAGCAGTACTTC.

This chain connects TRBV29-1 to TRBJ1-2, with D perhaps matching TRBD1 (6 bases). Germline V gene lookup returns CDR1 SQVTM and CDR2 ANQGSEA. The V end was cut by 1 base, the J end by 6 bases, with 9 bases between. This CDR3 contains 12 residues. This chain's CDR3 is CSVEGAGDGYTF. In nucleotides, the CDR3 is TGCAGCGTTGAAGGGGCAGGGGATGGCTACACCTTC.

On this clone: One end of the junction varies from germline; a read error may be responsible. The chain recombines TRBV7-7 with TRBJ2-1; 7 bases line up with TRBD1. This CDR3 is 15 amino acids long. CDR1 and CDR2 from the germline V gene are SSHAT and FNYEAQ (reference sequence). CDR3 amino acids: CASSTGQSSYNEQFF. In DNA form, the CDR3 reads TGTGCTAGCAGCACGGGACAGAGCTCCTACAATGAGCAGTTCTTC.

This clone was picked up one time. Other DNA sequences in this specimen translate into the identical CDR3. The rearrangement links TRBV3-1 (or the pseudogene TRBV3-2) to TRBJ2-3; no reliable D call. This CDR3 region has 13 residues. V lost 3 bases and J 1 base, leaving 5 bases between the germline ends. The germline CDR1 and CDR2 sequences are LGHDT and YNNKEL (reference sequence). The CDR3, as DNA: TGTGCCAGCAGCCAGCGAGGCACAGATACGCAGTATTTT. This translates into CASSQRGTDTQYF.

The chain employs TRBV20-1 and TRBJ1-1; D is possibly TRBD1 (5 bases). The CDR3 totals 11 residues. The germline V gene has CDR1 DFQATT and CDR2 SNEGSKA (reference sequence). CDR3 region: CAGPIGTEAFF. The CDR3 DNA reads as TGCGCGGGGCCCATAGGAACTGAAGCTTTCTTT.

This clone was seen a few times. The gene calls are TRBV6-6 and TRBJ1-5; a weak D match, TRBD1 (6 bases). This CDR3 contains 14 residues. Trimming stripped 5 bases from V and 5 bases from J, with 13 bases between. Germline V CDR1 and CDR2: MNHNY, SVGAGI (reference sequence). The CDR3 spells CASSSRGADQPQHF. CDR3 DNA: TGTGCCAGCAGTAGCCGGGGGGCGGATCAGCCCCAGCATTTT.

The rearrangement joins TRBV30 to TRBJ2-7; 7 positions match TRBD1. The length of the CDR3 is 12 residues. CDR1 and CDR2 from the germline V gene are GTSNPN and SVGIG (reference sequence). The V gene end was trimmed by 5 bases and the J gene end by 4 bases; junction bases not matched to a gene: 5. The CDR3 is CAWDSTGYEQYF. As DNA, the CDR3 is TGTGCCTGGGACTCGACAGGGTACGAGCAGTACTTC.

This clone was seen more than once but under ten times. This rearrangement joins TRBV6-5 to TRBJ2-7, with 10 bases lining up with TRBD1. The J segment lost 7 bases and the V segment lost 6 bases, leaving 6 bases of the junction unmatched. In germline, CDR1 is MNHEY, CDR2 SVGAGI. The CDR3 has 13 amino acids. In DNA form, the CDR3 reads TGTGCCAGCAGACGACAGGGGGCTTGGGAGCAGTACTTC. It is translated as CASRRQGAWEQYF.

This rearrangement joins TRBV12-3 or TRBV12-4 to TRBJ2-6, with D perhaps matching TRBD2 (5 bases). Trimming shortened V by 9 bases and J by 1 base, and 7 bases separated the two germline ends. The CDR3 loop spans 13 amino acids. The CDR3 nucleotides are TGTGCCAGTGGGAGTTCTGGGGCCAACGTCCTGACTTTC. It codes for CASGSSGANVLTF.

The chain employs TRBV30 and TRBJ1-1; 12 bases fit TRBD1. V dropped 7 bases and J dropped 2; count of bases not matched to a gene: 8. CDR3 length equals 15 residues. Germline CDR1 reads GTSNPN; CDR2 reads SVGIG (reference sequence). Here the CDR3 DNA reads TGTGCCTTCTTGGGACAGGGGGCGTCCAACACTGAAGCTTTCTTT. This translates into CAFLGQGASNTEAFF.

The V gene is TRBV9, the J gene TRBJ2-1; maybe TRBD2 (5 bases). The CDR3 sequence is 12 residues long. CDR1 SGDLS and CDR2 YYNGEE come from the germline V gene. Trimming took 3 bases from V and 6 from J, leaving 7 bases between them. In DNA, the CDR3 is TGTGCCAGCAGCGCCAGCGGCAATGAGCAGTTCTTC. Protein product: CASSASGNEQFF.

The chain recombines TRBV18 with TRBJ2-3, with TRBD1 matching 7 bases. This CDR3 is built from 16 residues. Losses at the gene ends were 0 bases for V and 0 bases for J; bases not matched to a gene: 3. In germline, CDR1 is KGHSH, CDR2 LQKENI. CDR3 sequence reads: CASSPPPGQSTDTQYF. CDR3 DNA: TGTGCCAGCTCACCACCGCCGGGACAGAGCACAGATACGCAGTATTTT.

V gene TRBV3-1 (or the pseudogene TRBV3-2) combines with J gene TRBJ2-4, with 10 bases identical to TRBD1. CDR3 length equals 20 residues. V was pared by 0 bases and J by 1 base, with 12 bases of the junction left unmatched. Germline CDR1 LGHDT, CDR2 YNNKEL (reference sequence). The CDR3 coding sequence is TGTGCCAGCAGCCAAGACCCCTCGCCGCGACAGGGGGCGGCCAAAAACATTCAGTACTTC. Translation: CASSQDPSPRQGAAKNIQYF.

This clone has a single count. The CDR3 DNA follows: TGCGCCAGCAGTCTGACTAGCGTCCACGAGCAGTACGTC. It encodes CASSLTSVHEQYV. The rearrangement uses TRBV23-1 and TRBJ2-7, with 8 bases matching TRBD2. TRBV23-1 is recorded as an ORF, its role being uncertain. CDR3 length equals 13 residues. The J segment lost 5 bases and the V segment lost 4 bases, leaving 4 bases of the junction unmatched.

This clone showed up just once. This chain links TRBV18 with TRBJ1-1; 10 nucleotides match TRBD1. The CDR3 totals 15 residues. Germline V gene sequence: CDR1 KGHSH, CDR2 LQKENI. With 5 bases clipped from V and 5 bases from J, the junction kept 8 bases outside the gene matches. The CDR3 nucleotides read TGTGCCAGCTCAACCCGACAGGGGGCAGGGACTGAAGCTTTCTTT. As protein: CASSTRQGAGTEAFF. The full variable domain, in which reference TRBV18 and TRBJ1-1 provide the parts outside the CDR3, is NAGVMQNPRHLVRRRGQEARLRCSPMKGHSHVYWYRQLPEEGLKFMVYLQKENIIDESGMPKERFSAEFPKEGPSILRIQQVVRGDSAAYFCASSTRQGAGTEAFFGQGTRLTVV.

V is TRBV19 and J is TRBJ1-1, with D possibly being TRBD1 (6 bases). V dropped 7 bases and J dropped 0 bases, with 15 bases sitting between them. The V gene's germline CDR1 is LNHDA and CDR2 SQIVND (reference sequence). The CDR3 loop spans 15 amino acids. The CDR3 region has the DNA TGTGCCAGTAACGTTGAAGGACAGATGAACACTGAAGCTTTCTTT. It specifies CASNVEGQMNTEAFF. Looking up the rest from reference TRBV19 and TRBJ1-1 gives the full variable domain: DGGITQSPKYLFRKEGQNVTLSCEQNLNHDAMYWYRQDPGQGLRLIYYSQIVNDFQKGDIAEGYSVSREKKESFPLTVTSAQKNPTAFYLCASNVEGQMNTEAFFGQGTRLTVV.

The chain combines TRBV30 with TRBJ1-3; D is perhaps TRBD1 (5 bases). Trimming took 4 bases from V and 1 from J, leaving 14 bases between them. Germline V CDR1 and CDR2: GTSNPN, SVGIG (reference sequence). The CDR3 consists of 15 residues. CDR3 sequence (DNA): TGTGCCTGGATGGGGGGAAAAGGGTCTGGAAACACCATATATTTT. Amino acids: CAWMGGKGSGNTIYF.

The chain couples TRBV5-1 to TRBJ2-5; D ambiguous. Trimming left V 4 bases short and J 5 bases short, with 12 bases between. This CDR3 has 13 residues. CDR1 and CDR2 (germline): SGHRS, YFSETQ. Written as DNA, the CDR3 is TGCGCCAGCAGCCCCTACGGTTCTGAGACCCAGTACTTC. Protein sequence: CASSPYGSETQYF.

As for this clone: One junction end does not reproduce the germline sequence, and a read error may be involved. J is TRBJ2-7 and V is TRBV11-2, with TRBD2 matching over 9 bases. CDR3 length: 15 residues. Germline-derived CDR1 and CDR2 are SGHAT and FQNNGV. CDR3 coding DNA: TGTGCCAGCAGCATTAGCGGGAGTCCCTCCTACCAGCAGTACTTC. As protein: CASSISGSPSYQQYF.